This TCR beta chain emerged from a study of T cell changes during pregnancy in multiple sclerosis. This CDR3 comprises 15 residues. In germline, CDR1 is SGHDT, CDR2 YYEEEE. With 4 bases clipped from V and 2 bases from J, the junction kept 4 bases outside the gene matches. TCRdb's copy holds only in-frame clones and misses some; the assay was immunoSEQ multiplex PCR. Altogether roughly 20,000 clones are present, about 85% being singletons, with the ten largest covering 6.5% to 9%. This specimen consisted of CD8+ T cells from peripheral blood mononuclear cells, obtained in the third trimester of pregnancy. The J gene is TRBJ1-5, the V gene TRBV5-6, with 9 bases fitting TRBD1. The origin of this receptor is a female donor in good health, enrolled as a control in a pregnancy study. The CDR3, as DNA: TGTGCCAGCAGCAACCGGGACAGGGGCAATCAGCCCCAGCATTTT. Protein: CASSNRDRGNQPQHF.